The 18 T cell receptor beta chains reported below all come from one sample, sequenced in a study of early T cells in non-severe SARS-CoV-2 infection. TCRdb used MiXCR to reprocess the 5' RACE reads, holding one entry per CDR3 protein. The repertoire consists of some 88,000 distinct CDR3 sequences, with over 15% occurring once and the leading ten covering 5% to 5.5%. The sample was whole blood, taken at baseline. The receptor source for this set is an adult who was a healthcare worker with PCR-confirmed SARS-CoV-2 infection or an uninfected control (not recorded which).

This clonotype was found a few times. This rearrangement joins TRBV10-2 to TRBJ2-7; 9 bases align to TRBD1. The CDR3 is 15 residues long. V shed 0 bases and J 1 base; nucleotides not matched to a gene: 1. CDR1 is WSHSY, CDR2 SAAADI, per germline. CDR3 region: CASSESGTGSYEQYF. In DNA form, the CDR3 reads TGCGCCAGCAGTGAGTCAGGGACAGGGTCCTACGAGCAGTACTTC.

The chain recombines TRBV7-8 with TRBJ2-5; 8 positions match TRBD2. The V segment lost 3 bases and the J segment 2 bases; nucleotides outside the gene matches: 2. The CDR3 totals 14 residues. Germline V gene sequence: CDR1 SGHVS, CDR2 FQNEAQ. In DNA, the CDR3 is TGTGCCAGCAGCTTTGGACTAGCACAAGAGACCCAGTACTTC. Its protein is CASSFGLAQETQYF.

This clonotype was observed at least ten times. The chain combines TRBV11-2 with TRBJ2-1; D possibly matches TRBD1 or TRBD2 (5 bases each). V dropped 5 bases and J dropped 12 bases, with 14 bases sitting between them. Germline loops: CDR1 SGHAT, CDR2 FQNNGV. CDR3 length: 12 amino acids. The CDR3 spells CASSPPGRPQFF. Written as DNA, the CDR3 is TGTGCCAGCAGCCCCCCGGGACGACCGCAGTTCTTC.

J is TRBJ2-3 and V is TRBV4-3, with D perhaps TRBD1 (5 bases). CDR3 length: 16 amino acids. Deletions cut 0 bases from V and 3 bases from J, with 13 bases between. Germline loops: CDR1 LGHNA, CDR2 YSLEER. The CDR3 loop reads CASSQEVLGLTDTQYF. The DNA of the CDR3 is TGCGCCAGCAGCCAAGAAGTTCTGGGGCTGACAGATACGCAGTATTTT.

This clonotype was found a few times. This chain uses TRBV2 with TRBJ1-4; TRBD1 aligns across 12 bases. The CDR3 contains 15 residues. J was trimmed by 8 bases and V by 8 bases; bases with no gene match: 9. CDR1 is SNHLY, CDR2 FYNNEI, per germline. In DNA form, the CDR3 reads TGTGCCAGCGGGACAGGGGGCGCGGGTGGCGAAAAACTGTTTTTT. Translating gives CASGTGGAGGEKLFF. Full variable domain (missing parts from reference TRBV2 and TRBJ1-4): EPEVTQTPSHQVTQMGQEVILRCVPISNHLYFYWYRQILGQKVEFLVSFYNNEISEKSEIFDDQFSVERPDGSNFTLKIRSTKLEDSAMYFCASGTGGAGGEKLFFGSGTQLSVL.

V and J are TRBV2 and TRBJ1-2, with D hard to call. In germline, CDR1 is SNHLY, CDR2 FYNNEI. The ends were cut back, 6 bases at V and 6 bases at J, with 11 bases in the middle. CDR3 length: 12 residues. The CDR3 loop is CASRGGGDGYTF. The CDR3 region has the DNA TGTGCCAGCAGGGGAGGCGGGGATGGCTACACCTTC. Full variable domain (missing parts from reference TRBV2 and TRBJ1-2): EPEVTQTPSHQVTQMGQEVILRCVPISNHLYFYWYRQILGQKVEFLVSFYNNEISEKSEIFDDQFSVERPDGSNFTLKIRSTKLEDSAMYFCASRGGGDGYTFGSGTRLTVV.

The chain has TRBV9 and TRBJ2-3; the match to TRBD2 covers 7 bases. With V trimmed by 0 bases and J by 0 bases, 1 base remained unmatched. Germline CDR1 is SGDLS and CDR2 is YYNGEE. This CDR3 contains 15 residues. CDR3 DNA sequence: TGTGCCAGCAGCGTAGTAGCGGGTAGCACAGATACGCAGTATTTT. Translation: CASSVVAGSTDTQYF.

The chain recombines TRBV27 with TRBJ1-2; D not resolved. V gave up 4 bases and J gave up 0 bases, with 9 bases separating them. Germline assignment: CDR1 MNHEY and CDR2 SMNVEV (reference sequence). This CDR3 spans 14 amino acids. The DNA for the CDR3 is TGTGCCAGCAGTTCGACACTAGCTAACTATGGCTACACCTTC. Protein: CASSSTLANYGYTF.

This chain joins TRBV6-5 and TRBJ1-2; TRBD1 is a possible D gene (5 bases). Looked up from germline, CDR1 is MNHEY and CDR2 is SVGAGI. Trimming left V 5 bases short and J 5 bases short, with 33 bases between. This CDR3 comprises 20 residues. CDR3 DNA: TGTGCCAGCAGTGAAGATATATCTGGCCCGGGGCATTGGCGCGGGTATGGCTACACCTTC. It specifies CASSEDISGPGHWRGYGYTF.

A few counts support this clonotype. The chain combines TRBV10-2 with TRBJ2-3; 9 nucleotides line up with TRBD1. This CDR3 is 16 amino acids long. CDR1 and CDR2 (germline): WSHSY, SAAADI. The ends lost 6 bases at V and 2 bases at J; junction bases unmatched: 9. The CDR3 here is CASRDRDRENTDTQYF. As DNA, the CDR3 is TGCGCCAGCAGGGACCGGGACAGGGAAAACACAGATACGCAGTATTTT.

The V gene is TRBV20-1, the J gene TRBJ2-5; 8 bases line up with TRBD2. CDR3 size: 15 residues. Trimming cost V 5 bases and J 2 bases; bases outside gene matches: 10. Germline loops: CDR1 DFQATT, CDR2 SNEGSKA (reference sequence). Written as DNA, the CDR3 is TGCAGTGCTCCCCGGACTAGCAGGAAACAAGAGACCCAGTACTTC. It yields the protein CSAPRTSRKQETQYF.

The CDR3 here is CATQFGRPVYNEQFF. The CDR3 DNA is TGCGCCACCCAGTTCGGGAGGCCGGTCTACAATGAGCAGTTCTTC. The chain uses TRBV10-1 and TRBJ2-1; 7 nucleotides agree with TRBD2. The CDR3 has 15 residues. CDR1 WNHNN and CDR2 SYGVQD come from the germline V gene (reference sequence). J gave up 3 bases and V 10 bases, and 12 bases lay outside the gene matches.

The rearrangement uses TRBV7-9 and TRBJ1-1; D possibly corresponds to TRBD1 (5 bases). There are 15 residues in the CDR3. Trimming shortened V by 5 bases and J by 4 bases, and 17 bases separated the two germline ends. Germline V gene data show CDR1 as SEHNR and CDR2 as FQNEAQ (reference sequence). CDR3 sequence reads: CASSITGRGSTEAFF. The CDR3 bases are TGTGCCAGCAGCATCACAGGTCGGGGTAGCACTGAAGCTTTCTTT.

The chain is built from TRBV12-3 or TRBV12-4 and TRBJ1-2; a weak D match, TRBD1 (6 bases). Trimming left V 5 bases short and J 14 bases short, with 15 bases between. CDR3 length: 11 amino acids. The CDR3 sequence: CASSPTGPQTF. The CDR3 nucleotides are TGTGCCAGCAGTCCGACAGGTCCACAGACCTTC.

The chain couples TRBV10-3 to TRBJ1-3; tentatively, D is TRBD1 (5 bases). Germline V gene data show CDR1 as ENHRY and CDR2 as SYGVKD. Trimming cost V 11 bases and J 2 bases, with 25 bases left between them. The length of the CDR3 is 17 residues. CDR3 amino acids: CAHQDAAGTAPGNTIYF. In DNA, the CDR3 is TGTGCCCATCAAGACGCAGCCGGGACCGCGCCTGGAAACACCATATATTTT.

This clonotype has more than one count but fewer than ten. This sequence joins TRBV20-1 and TRBJ2-3; D not certain. Germline V CDR1 and CDR2: DFQATT, SNEGSKA (reference sequence). V dropped 1 base and J dropped 2 bases, with 22 bases sitting between them. This CDR3 region has 18 residues. The CDR3 sequence: CSARGLTSFSGFTDTQYF. The CDR3 DNA is TGCAGTGCTAGAGGGTTAACCTCCTTTTCAGGATTCACAGATACGCAGTATTTT.

This clonotype was detected many times. The chain couples TRBV18 to TRBJ2-1, with D possibly TRBD2 on 6 matching bases. Germline CDR1 is KGHSH and CDR2 is LQKENI. The V and J ends lost 6 bases and 2 bases respectively, with 11 bases between them. There are 14 residues in the CDR3. The CDR3 DNA follows: TGTGCCAGCTCCTCAGCGGGCGCCTACAATGAGCAGTTCTTC. Protein sequence: CASSSAGAYNEQFF.

At least ten counts were recorded for this clonotype. CDR3 DNA: TGTGCCAGCAGCCTCCGGTTTGGGGGAGACAATAACAGGGTTCATGAGCAGTTCTTC. Translated: CASSLRFGGDNNRVHEQFF. The chain uses TRBV7-9 and TRBJ2-1; D may be TRBD1 (6 bases). The V end lost 5 bases, the J end lost 8 bases, and 31 bases lay between the germline ends. The CDR3 contains 19 residues. Germline loops: CDR1 SEHNR, CDR2 FQNEAQ (reference sequence).